This T cell receptor (beta chain) was captured by sequencing in a study of T cell changes during pregnancy in multiple sclerosis. The CDR3 contains 12 residues. V lost 4 bases, J lost 0 bases, and 3 bases lay in between. Germline V CDR1 and CDR2: SEHNR, FQNEAQ (reference sequence). The method was immunoSEQ multiplex PCR; TCRdb's version includes in-frame clones alone and lacks a portion of them. Of under 15,000 clones in the sample, 88% are singletons; the top ten hold roughly 8.4%. The chain uses TRBV7-9 and TRBJ1-2; no definite D call. The clonotype was recovered from a female donor with multiple sclerosis, enrolled in a pregnancy study. The specimen was CD8+ T cells from peripheral blood mononuclear cells, collected in the first trimester of pregnancy. For the CDR3, the DNA is TGTGCCAGCAGCTCTCCTAACTATGGCTACACCTTC. Translation gives CASSSPNYGYTF.